Sequencing of this T cell receptor beta chain was carried out in a study of control samples from healthy donors and cancer patients. The CDR3 extends over 12 amino acids. From germline, CDR1 is SGHTA and CDR2 FQGNSA. The V and J ends lost 1 base and 2 bases respectively, with 2 bases between them. Sequencing was performed with immunoSEQ multiplex PCR; in TCRdb, only in-frame clones are kept and a portion is missing. The sample has approximately 93,000 clones, about 89% seen once; the top ten hold 8.5% to 10%. V usage is TRBV7-2 and J usage is TRBJ1-2; D is unresolved. This TCR derives from a woman aged 45-59 years with colorectal cancer. Source material: PBMCs. The CDR3 loop is CASSLDNYGYTF. The CDR3 DNA reads TGTGCCAGCAGCTTAGACAACTATGGCTACACCTTC.